The present T cell receptor (beta chain) was sequenced within a study of CD4 T cell repertoires in COVID-19. This CDR3 has 11 residues. Germline values: CDR1 DFQATT, CDR2 SNEGSKA (reference sequence). Generated by immunoSEQ multiplex PCR, the TCRdb table keeps only in-frame clones and is missing some. Among over 75,000 clones listed, about four fifths were seen once. The TCR sequence derives from a human donor who had COVID-19. V gene TRBV20-1 combines with J gene TRBJ2-7, with 8 nucleotides matching TRBD1. The specimen comprised CD4+ T cells from peripheral blood, sampled after recovery from COVID-19. The chain's CDR3 is CSGQGPYEQYF. CDR3 nucleotide sequence: TGCAGCGGACAGGGACCCTACGAGCAGTACTTC.